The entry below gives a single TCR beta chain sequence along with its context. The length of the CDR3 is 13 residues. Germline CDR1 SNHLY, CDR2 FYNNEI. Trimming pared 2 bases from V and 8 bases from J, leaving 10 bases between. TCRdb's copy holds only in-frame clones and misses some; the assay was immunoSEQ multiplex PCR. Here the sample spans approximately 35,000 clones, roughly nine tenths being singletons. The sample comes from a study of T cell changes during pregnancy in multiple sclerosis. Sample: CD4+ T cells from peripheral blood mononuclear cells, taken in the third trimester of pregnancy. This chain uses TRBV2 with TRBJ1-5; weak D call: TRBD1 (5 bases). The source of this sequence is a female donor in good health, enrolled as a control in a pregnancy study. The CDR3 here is CASSESGREPQHF. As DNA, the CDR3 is TGTGCCAGCAGTGAATCAGGGAGGGAGCCCCAGCATTTT.